A single count supports the clone carrying this T cell receptor beta chain. The antigen remains undetermined. This CDR3 is built from 14 residues. Germline V gene lookup returns CDR1 SGHKS and CDR2 YYEKEE (reference sequence). The junction had 8 bases not matched to a gene; V was cut back by 4 bases and J by 6 bases. This specimen belongs to a study of graft-versus-host responses after intestinal transplantation. Turning to the study itself: Tacrolimus and steroids were given for 2 to 4 years to all recipients after anti-thymocyte globulin induction.

Here immunoSEQ multiplex PCR was the method, and the copy in TCRdb shows in-frame clones only, minus some. This repertoire shows roughly 77,000 clones, about 89% found once; its top ten account for 2% to 3%. The study's findings and limits: Patients with graft-donor T cell macrochimerism had high graft-versus-host to host-versus-graft clonal ratios in allografts. Peak circulating GvH clone levels were associated with early post-transplant HvG declines.

Sample: unstimulated CD8+ T cells sorted from spleen or lymph node cells, taken before intestinal transplant. The sequence was obtained from a human donor who received an intestinal transplant. J is TRBJ2-7 and V is TRBV5-5; 9 nucleotides agree with TRBD1. In DNA form, the CDR3 reads TGTGCCAGCAGCCTGGACAGGGGAGGCTTCGAGCAGTACTTC. Protein product: CASSLDRGGFEQYF.